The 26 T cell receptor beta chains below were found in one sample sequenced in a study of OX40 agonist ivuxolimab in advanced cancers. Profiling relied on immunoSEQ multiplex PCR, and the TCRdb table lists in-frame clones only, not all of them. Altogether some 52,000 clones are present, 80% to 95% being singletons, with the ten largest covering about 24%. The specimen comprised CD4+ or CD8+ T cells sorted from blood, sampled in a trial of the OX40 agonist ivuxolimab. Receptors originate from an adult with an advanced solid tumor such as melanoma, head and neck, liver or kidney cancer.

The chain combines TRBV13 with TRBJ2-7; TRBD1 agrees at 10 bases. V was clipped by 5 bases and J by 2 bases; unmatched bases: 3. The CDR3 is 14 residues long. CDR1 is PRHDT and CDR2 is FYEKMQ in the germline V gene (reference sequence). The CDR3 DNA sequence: TGTGCCAGCAGCCCTGGACAGGGGGCCTACGAGCAGTACTTC. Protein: CASSPGQGAYEQYF.

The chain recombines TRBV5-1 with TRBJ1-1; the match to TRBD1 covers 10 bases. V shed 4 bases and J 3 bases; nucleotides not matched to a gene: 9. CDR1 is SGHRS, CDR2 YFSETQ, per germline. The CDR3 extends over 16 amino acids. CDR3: CASSIPRTGGYTEAFF. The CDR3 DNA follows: TGCGCCAGCAGCATACCACGGACAGGGGGTTACACTGAAGCTTTCTTT.

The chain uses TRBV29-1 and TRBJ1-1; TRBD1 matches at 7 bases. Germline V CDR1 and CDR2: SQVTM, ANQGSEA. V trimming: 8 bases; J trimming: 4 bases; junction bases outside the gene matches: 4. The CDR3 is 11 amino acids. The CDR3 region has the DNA TGCAGCCCCACAGGGGCCACTGAAGCTTTCTTT. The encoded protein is CSPTGATEAFF.

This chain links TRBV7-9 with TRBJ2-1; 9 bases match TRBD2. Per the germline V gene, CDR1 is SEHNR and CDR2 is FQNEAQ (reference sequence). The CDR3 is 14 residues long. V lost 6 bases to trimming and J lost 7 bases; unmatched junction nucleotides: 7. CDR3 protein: CASSPPGLANEQFF. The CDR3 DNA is TGTGCCAGCAGTCCTCCGGGACTAGCAAATGAGCAGTTCTTC.

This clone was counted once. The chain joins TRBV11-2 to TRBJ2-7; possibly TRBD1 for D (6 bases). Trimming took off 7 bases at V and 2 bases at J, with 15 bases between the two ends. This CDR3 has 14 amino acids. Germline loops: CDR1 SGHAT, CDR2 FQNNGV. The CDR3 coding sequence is TGTGCCAGCAATCGACAGGCAAAAGCCTACGAGCAGTACTTC. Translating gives CASNRQAKAYEQYF.

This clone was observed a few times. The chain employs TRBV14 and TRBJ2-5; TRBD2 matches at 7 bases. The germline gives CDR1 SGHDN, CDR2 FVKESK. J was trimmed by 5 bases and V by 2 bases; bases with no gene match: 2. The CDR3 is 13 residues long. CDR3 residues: CASSQWRGETQYF. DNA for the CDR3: TGTGCCAGCAGCCAATGGCGGGGGGAGACCCAGTACTTC.

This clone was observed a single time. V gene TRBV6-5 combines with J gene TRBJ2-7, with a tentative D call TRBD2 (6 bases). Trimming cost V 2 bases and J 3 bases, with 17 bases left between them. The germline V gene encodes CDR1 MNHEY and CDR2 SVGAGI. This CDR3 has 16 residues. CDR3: CASSYGRGMIGYEQYF. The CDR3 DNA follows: TGTGCCAGCAGTTACGGACGGGGGATGATCGGCTACGAGCAGTACTTC.

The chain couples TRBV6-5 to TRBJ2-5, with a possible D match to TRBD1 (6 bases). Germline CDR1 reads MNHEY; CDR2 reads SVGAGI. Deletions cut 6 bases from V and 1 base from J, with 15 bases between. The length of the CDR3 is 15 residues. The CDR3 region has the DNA TGTGCCAGCAGCTCGATCACAGGGATCCAAGAGACCCAGTACTTC. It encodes CASSSITGIQETQYF.

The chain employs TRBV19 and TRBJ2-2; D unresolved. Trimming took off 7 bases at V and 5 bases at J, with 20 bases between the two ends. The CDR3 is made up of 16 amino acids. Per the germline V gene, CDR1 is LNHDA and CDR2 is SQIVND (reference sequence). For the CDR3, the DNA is TGTGCCAGTACCACCTTGGCCGGAGACGTAACCGGGGAGCTGTTTTTT. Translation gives CASTTLAGDVTGELFF.

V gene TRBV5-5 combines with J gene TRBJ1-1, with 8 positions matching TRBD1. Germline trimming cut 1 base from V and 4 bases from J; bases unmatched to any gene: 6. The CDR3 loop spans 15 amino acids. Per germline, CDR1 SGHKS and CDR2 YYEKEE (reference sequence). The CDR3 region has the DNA TGTGCCAGCAGCTTGCTACGGACAGGGAGCACTGAAGCTTTCTTT. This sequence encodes CASSLLRTGSTEAFF.

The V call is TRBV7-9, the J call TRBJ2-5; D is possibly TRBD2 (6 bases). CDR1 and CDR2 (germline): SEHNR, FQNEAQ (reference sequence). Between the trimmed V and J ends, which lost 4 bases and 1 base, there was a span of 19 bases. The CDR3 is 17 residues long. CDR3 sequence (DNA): TGTGCCAGCAGCTCCTTAGGTCGGGAGCCCTCCCAAGAGACCCAGTACTTC. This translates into CASSSLGREPSQETQYF.

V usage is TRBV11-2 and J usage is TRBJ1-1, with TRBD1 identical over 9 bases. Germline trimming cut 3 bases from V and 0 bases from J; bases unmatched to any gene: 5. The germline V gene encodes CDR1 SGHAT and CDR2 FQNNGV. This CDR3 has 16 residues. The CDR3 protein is CASSFRQGVMNTEAFF. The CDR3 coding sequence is TGTGCCAGCAGCTTCCGACAGGGGGTAATGAACACTGAAGCTTTCTTT.

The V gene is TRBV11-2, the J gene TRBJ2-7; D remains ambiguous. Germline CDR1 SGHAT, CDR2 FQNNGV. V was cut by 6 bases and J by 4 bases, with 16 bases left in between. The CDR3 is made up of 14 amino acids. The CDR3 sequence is CASRGGTRWYEQYF. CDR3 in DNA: TGTGCCAGCAGGGGTGGAACAAGGTGGTACGAGCAGTACTTC.

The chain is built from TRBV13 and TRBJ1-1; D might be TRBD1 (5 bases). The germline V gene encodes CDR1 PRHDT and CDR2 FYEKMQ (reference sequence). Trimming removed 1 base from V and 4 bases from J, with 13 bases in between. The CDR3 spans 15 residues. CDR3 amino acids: CASSLERGAVTEAFF. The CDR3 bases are TGTGCCAGCAGCTTAGAGAGGGGAGCGGTCACTGAAGCTTTCTTT.

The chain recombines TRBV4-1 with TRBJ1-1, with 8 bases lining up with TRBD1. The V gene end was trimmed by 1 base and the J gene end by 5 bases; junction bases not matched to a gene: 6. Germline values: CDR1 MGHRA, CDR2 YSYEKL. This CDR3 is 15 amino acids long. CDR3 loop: CASSQVDTGGTEAFF. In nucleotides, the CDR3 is TGCGCCAGCAGCCAAGTGGACACAGGGGGAACTGAAGCTTTCTTT.

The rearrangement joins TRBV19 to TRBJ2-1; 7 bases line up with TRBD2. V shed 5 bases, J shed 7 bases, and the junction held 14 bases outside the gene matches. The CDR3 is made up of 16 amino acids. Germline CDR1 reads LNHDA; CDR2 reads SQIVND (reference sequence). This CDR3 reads CASSLPGLRGGNEQFF. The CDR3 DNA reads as TGTGCCAGTAGTCTCCCCGGTTTGCGGGGAGGGAATGAGCAGTTCTTC.

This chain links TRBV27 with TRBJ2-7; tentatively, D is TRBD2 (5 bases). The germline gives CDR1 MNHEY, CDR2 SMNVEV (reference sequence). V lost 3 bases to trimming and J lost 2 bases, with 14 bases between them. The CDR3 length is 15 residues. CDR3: CASSLGVNPAYEQYF. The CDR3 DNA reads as TGTGCCAGCAGTTTGGGAGTAAACCCCGCCTACGAGCAGTACTTC.

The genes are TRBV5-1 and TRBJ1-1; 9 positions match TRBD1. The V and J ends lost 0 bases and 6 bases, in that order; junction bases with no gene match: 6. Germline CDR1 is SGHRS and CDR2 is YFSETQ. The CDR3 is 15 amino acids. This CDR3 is CASSLVGTGTAEAFF. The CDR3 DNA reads TGCGCCAGCAGCTTGGTTGGGACAGGGACCGCTGAAGCTTTCTTT. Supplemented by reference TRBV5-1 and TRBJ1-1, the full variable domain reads KAGVTQTPRYLIKTRGQQVTLSCSPISGHRSVSWYQQTPGQGLQFLFEYFSETQRNKGNFPGRFSGRQFSNSRSEMNVSTLELGDSALYLCASSLVGTGTAEAFFGQGTRLTVV.

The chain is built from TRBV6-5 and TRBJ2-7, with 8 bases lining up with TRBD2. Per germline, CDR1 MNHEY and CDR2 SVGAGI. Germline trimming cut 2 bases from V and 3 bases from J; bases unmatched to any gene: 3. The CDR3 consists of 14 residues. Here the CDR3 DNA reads TGTGCCAGCAGTTACCGCGGGAGGATCTACGAGCAGTACTTC. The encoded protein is CASSYRGRIYEQYF.

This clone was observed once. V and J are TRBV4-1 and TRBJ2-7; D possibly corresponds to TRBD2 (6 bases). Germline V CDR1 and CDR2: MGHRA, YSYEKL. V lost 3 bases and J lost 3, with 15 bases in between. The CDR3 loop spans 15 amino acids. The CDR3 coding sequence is TGCGCCAGCAGCCACGCAGCGGAGGGAGACTACGAGCAGTACTTC. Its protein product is CASSHAAEGDYEQYF.

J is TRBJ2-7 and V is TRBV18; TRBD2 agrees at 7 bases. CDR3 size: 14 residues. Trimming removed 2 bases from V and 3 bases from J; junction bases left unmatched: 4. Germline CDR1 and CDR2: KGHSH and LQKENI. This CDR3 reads CASSPRASGYEQYF. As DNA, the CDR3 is TGTGCCAGCTCACCAAGAGCTAGCGGCTACGAGCAGTACTTC.

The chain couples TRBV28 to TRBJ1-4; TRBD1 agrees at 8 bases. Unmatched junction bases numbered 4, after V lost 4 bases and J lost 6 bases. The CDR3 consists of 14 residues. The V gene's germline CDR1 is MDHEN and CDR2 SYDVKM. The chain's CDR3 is CASSSSGGDEKLFF. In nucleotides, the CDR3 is TGTGCCAGCAGTTCTTCAGGGGGCGATGAAAAACTGTTTTTT.

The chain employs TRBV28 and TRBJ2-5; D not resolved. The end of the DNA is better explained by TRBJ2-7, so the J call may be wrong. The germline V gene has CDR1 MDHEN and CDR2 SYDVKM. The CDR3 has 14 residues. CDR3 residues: CASSHDWTTYEQYF. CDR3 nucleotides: TGTGCCAGCAGCCATGACTGGACCACCTACGAGCAGTACTTC.

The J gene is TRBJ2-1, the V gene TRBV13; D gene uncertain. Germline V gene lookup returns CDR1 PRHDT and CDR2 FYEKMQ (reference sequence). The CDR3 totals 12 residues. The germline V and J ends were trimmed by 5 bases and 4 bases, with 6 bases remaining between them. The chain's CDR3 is CASSPPYNEQFF. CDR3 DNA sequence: TGTGCCAGCAGCCCCCCTTACAATGAGCAGTTCTTC.

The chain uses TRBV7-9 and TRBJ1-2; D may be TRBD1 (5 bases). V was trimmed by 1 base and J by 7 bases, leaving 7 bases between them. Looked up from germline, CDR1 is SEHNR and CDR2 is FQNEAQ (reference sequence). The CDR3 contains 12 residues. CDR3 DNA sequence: TGTGCCAGCAGCTTAGGGGGGTTTGGCTACACCTTC. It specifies CASSLGGFGYTF.

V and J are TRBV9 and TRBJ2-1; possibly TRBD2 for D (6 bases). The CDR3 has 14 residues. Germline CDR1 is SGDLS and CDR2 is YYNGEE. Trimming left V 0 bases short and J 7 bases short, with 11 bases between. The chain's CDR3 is CASSVAGEVNEQFF. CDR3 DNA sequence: TGTGCCAGCAGCGTAGCGGGAGAGGTGAATGAGCAGTTCTTC.